This TCR beta chain was profiled in a study of control samples from healthy donors and cancer patients. The V and J ends lost 7 bases and 6 bases respectively, with 19 bases between them. Germline V gives CDR1 SNHLY, CDR2 FYNNEI. The CDR3 totals 15 residues. TCRdb keeps only in-frame clones here, not all; method: immunoSEQ multiplex PCR. The sample carries 95,000 to 150,000 clones, approximately 93% recorded once. Sequencing was performed on blood. The V and J genes are TRBV2 and TRBJ2-1; D gene ambiguous. The receptor comes from a woman younger than 30 in good health. The CDR3 coding sequence is TGTGCCAGCAAAATTTTTCAGGACCCGACCAATGAGCAGTTCTTC. It translates to CASKIFQDPTNEQFF. Complete variable domain (other parts from reference TRBV2 and TRBJ2-1): EPEVTQTPSHQVTQMGQEVILRCVPISNHLYFYWYRQILGQKVEFLVSFYNNEISEKSEIFDDQFSVERPDGSNFTLKIRSTKLEDSAMYFCASKIFQDPTNEQFFGPGTRLTVL.